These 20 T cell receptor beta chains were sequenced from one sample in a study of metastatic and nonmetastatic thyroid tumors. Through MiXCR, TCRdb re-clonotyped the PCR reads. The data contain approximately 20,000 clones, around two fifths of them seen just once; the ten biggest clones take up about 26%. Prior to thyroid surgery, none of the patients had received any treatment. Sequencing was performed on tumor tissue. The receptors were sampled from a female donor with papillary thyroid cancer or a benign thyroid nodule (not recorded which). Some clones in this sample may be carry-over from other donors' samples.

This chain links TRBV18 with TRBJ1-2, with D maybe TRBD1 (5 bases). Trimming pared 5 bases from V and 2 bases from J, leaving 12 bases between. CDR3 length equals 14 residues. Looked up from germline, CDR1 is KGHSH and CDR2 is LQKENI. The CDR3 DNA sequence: TGTGCCAGCTCAACGACAGTAAACAACTATGGCTACACCTTC. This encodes CASSTTVNNYGYTF.

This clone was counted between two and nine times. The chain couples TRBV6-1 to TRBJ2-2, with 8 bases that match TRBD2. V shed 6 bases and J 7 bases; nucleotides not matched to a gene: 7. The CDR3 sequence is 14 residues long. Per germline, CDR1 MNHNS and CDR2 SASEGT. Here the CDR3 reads CASRPAAGGGELFF. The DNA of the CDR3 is TGTGCCAGCAGACCCGCCGCGGGGGGCGGGGAGCTGTTTTTT.

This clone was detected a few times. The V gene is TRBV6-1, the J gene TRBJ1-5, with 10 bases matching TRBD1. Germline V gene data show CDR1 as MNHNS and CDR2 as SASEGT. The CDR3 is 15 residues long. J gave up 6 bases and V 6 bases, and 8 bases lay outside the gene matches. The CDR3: CASSPGQGGGQPQHF. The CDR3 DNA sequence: TGTGCCAGCAGCCCCGGACAGGGGGGAGGTCAGCCCCAGCATTTT.

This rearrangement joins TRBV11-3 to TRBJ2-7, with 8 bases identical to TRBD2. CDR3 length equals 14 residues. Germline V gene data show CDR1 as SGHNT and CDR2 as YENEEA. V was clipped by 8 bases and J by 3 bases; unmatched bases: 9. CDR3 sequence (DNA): TGTGCCAGCGGGGCGGGAGGTCTCAACTACGAGCAGTACTTC. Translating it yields CASGAGGLNYEQYF.

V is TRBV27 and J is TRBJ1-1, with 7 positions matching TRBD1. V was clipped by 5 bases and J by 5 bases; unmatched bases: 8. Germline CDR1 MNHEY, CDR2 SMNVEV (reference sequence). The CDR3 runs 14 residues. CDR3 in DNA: TGTGCCAGCAGTCCGACAGGGCCGCGGACTGAAGCTTTCTTT. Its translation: CASSPTGPRTEAFF.

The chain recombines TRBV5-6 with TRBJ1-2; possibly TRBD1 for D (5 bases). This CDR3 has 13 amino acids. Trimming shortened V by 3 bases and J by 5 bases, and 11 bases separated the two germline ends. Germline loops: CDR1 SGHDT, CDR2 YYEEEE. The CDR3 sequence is CASSWGKGYGYTF. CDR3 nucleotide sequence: TGTGCCAGCAGCTGGGGGAAGGGTTATGGCTACACCTTC.

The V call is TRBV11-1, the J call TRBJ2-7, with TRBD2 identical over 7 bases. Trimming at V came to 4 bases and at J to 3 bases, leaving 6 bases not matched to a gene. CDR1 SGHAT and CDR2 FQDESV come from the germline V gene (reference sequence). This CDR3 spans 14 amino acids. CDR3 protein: CASSSRLAVYEQYF. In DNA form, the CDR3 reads TGTGCCAGCAGCTCGAGGCTAGCGGTCTACGAGCAGTACTTC.

CDR3 coding DNA: TGTGCCAGCAACCCCGGGTCTGCAACCTCCTACAATGAGCAGTTCTTC. Encoded protein: CASNPGSATSYNEQFF. J is TRBJ2-1 and V is TRBV12-3 or TRBV12-4; D remains unclear. The CDR3 runs to 16 residues. The germline V and J ends were trimmed by 7 bases and 0 bases, with 16 bases remaining between them.

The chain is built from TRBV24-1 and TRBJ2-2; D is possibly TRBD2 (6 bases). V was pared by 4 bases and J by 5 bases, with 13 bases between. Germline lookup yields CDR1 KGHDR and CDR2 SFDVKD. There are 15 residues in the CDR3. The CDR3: CATSEPARGTGELFF. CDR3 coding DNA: TGTGCCACCAGTGAACCAGCACGGGGGACCGGGGAGCTGTTTTTT.

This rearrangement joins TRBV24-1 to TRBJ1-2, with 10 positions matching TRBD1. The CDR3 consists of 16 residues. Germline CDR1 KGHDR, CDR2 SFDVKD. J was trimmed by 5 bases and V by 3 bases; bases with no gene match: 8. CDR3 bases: TGTGCCACCAGTGATCCAATGACAGGGGGCGGTTATGGCTACACCTTC. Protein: CATSDPMTGGGYGYTF.

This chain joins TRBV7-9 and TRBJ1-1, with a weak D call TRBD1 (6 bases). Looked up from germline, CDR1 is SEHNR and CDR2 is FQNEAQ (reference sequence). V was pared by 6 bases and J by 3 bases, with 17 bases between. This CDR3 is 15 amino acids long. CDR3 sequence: CASSRGGGEDTEAFF. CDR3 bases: TGTGCCAGCAGTCGAGGGGGAGGGGAGGACACTGAAGCTTTCTTT.

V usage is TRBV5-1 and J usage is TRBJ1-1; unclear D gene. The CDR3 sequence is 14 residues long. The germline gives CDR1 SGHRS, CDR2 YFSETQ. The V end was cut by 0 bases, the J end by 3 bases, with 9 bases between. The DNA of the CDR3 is TGCGCCAGCAGCTTGGTGGCCGGGGACACTGAAGCTTTCTTT. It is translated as CASSLVAGDTEAFF.

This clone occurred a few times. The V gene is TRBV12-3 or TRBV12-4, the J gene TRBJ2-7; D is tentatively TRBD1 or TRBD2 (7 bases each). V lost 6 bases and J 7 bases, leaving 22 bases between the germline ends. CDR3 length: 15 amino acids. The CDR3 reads CASSLIQGPGGEQYF. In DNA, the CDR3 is TGTGCCAGCAGCCTCATACAGGGGCCCGGGGGGGAGCAGTACTTC.

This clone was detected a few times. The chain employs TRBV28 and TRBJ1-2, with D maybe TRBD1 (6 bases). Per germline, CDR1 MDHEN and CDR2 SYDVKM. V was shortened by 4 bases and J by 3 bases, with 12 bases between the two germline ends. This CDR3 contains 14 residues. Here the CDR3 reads CASSSLGHDYGYTF. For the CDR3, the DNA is TGTGCCAGCAGTTCGTTGGGACACGACTATGGCTACACCTTC.

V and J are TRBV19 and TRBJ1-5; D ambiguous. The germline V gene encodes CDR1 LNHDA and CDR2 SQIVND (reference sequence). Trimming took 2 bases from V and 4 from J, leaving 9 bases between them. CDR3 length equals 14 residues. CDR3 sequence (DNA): TGTGCCAGTAGTATAAGACCGCCGAATCAGCCCCAGCATTTT. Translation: CASSIRPPNQPQHF.

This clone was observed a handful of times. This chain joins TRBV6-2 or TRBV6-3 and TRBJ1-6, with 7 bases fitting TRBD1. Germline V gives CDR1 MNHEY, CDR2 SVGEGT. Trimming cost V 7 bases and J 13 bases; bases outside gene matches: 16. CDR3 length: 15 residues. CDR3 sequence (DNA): TGTGCCAGCACCCCCGGCAGGGGGGGACTGGTGCCCCTCCACTTT. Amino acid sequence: CASTPGRGGLVPLHF.

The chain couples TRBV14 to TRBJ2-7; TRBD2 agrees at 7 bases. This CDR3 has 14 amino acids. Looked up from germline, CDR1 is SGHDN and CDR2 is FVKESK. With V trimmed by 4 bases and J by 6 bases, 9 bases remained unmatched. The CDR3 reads CASSLLTTGGEQYF. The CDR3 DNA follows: TGTGCCAGCAGCCTGCTGACAACGGGGGGCGAGCAGTACTTC.

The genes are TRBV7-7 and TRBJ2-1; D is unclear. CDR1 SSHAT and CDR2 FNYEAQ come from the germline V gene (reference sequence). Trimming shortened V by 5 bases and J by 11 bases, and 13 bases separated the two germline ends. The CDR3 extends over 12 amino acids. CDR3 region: CASSPDGSKQFF. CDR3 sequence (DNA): TGTGCCAGCAGCCCTGACGGATCAAAGCAGTTCTTC.

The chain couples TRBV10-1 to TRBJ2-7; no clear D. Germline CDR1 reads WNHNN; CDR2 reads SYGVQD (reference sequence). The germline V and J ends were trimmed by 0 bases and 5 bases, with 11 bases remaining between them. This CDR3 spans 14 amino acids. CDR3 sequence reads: CASSESRVWDEQYF. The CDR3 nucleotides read TGCGCCAGCAGTGAGTCAAGGGTGTGGGACGAGCAGTACTTC.

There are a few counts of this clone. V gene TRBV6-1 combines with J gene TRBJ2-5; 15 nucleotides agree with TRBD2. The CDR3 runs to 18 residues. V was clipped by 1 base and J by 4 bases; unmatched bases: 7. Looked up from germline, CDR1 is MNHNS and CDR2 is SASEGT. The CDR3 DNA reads TGTGCCAGCAGTGAAGGGACTAGCGGGAGGGCCGTGAGAGAGACCCAGTACTTC. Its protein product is CASSEGTSGRAVRETQYF.